The rows below give T cell receptor beta chains drawn from one sample of a study of T-cell memory formation after mild COVID-19. A single record per CDR3 protein comes from TCRdb applying MiXCR to the 5' RACE reads. This table has about 110,000 distinct CDR3 sequences, roughly 12% appearing once. Source material: PBMCs or a T cell subset sorted from them (not recorded which). These receptors were collected from an adult woman who had mild COVID-19 (a few samples of this study predate the infection). Cell type and time point are not known. CDR3s include the opening cysteine and the closing phenylalanine or tryptophan. Each record gives: D gene, V gene, J gene, CDR3 length, clone size, CDR3 DNA, CDR3 protein. The D gene is left open where the match is weak. Expanded clones get a size class; other rows say once, few or many, or leave the size out.

TRBD2	TRBV20-1	TRBJ2-3	13	NA	TGCAGTGCTACACTAGCGGCCACAGATACGCAGTATTTT	CSATLAATDTQYF
TRBD2	TRBV29-1	TRBJ2-7	15	NA	TGCAGCGTTGGAGTCTCACTAGCGGGAGAGGACGAGCAGTACTTC	CSVGVSLAGEDEQYF
NA	TRBV19	TRBJ2-7	11	few	TGTGCCAGTAGTACCACCTACGAGCAGTACTTC	CASSTTYEQYF
NA	TRBV27	TRBJ2-5	18	few	TGTGCCAGCAGTTTATCGAGGACCAGGGTTAGTCTCCAAGAGACCCAGTACTTC	CASSLSRTRVSLQETQYF
NA	TRBV7-9	TRBJ1-1	12	few	TGTGCCAGCAGCTTGTCCAGGGAGAATGCTTTCTTT	CASSLSRENAFF
NA	TRBV5-1	TRBJ2-7	14	many	TGCGCCAGCAGCTTGGGAGGTAGTTCCTACGAGCAGTACTTC	CASSLGGSSYEQYF
NA	TRBV24-1	TRBJ2-3	16	NA	TGTGCCACCAGTGATTGGGGCGAGATAAGCACAGATACGCAGTATTTT	CATSDWGEISTDTQYF
TRBD1	TRBV9	TRBJ2-1	15	few	TGTGCCAGCAGCGCCCGACAGGGACCCTACAATGAGCAGTTCTTC	CASSARQGPYNEQFF
NA	TRBV20-1	TRBJ1-1	15	few	TGCAGTGCTAAGGGACGGGAGGGTTTGGAAACTGAAGCTTTCTTT	CSAKGREGLETEAFF
NA	TRBV9	TRBJ1-3	14	few	TGTGCCAGCAGCGTAGGGTTTACTGGAAACACCATATATTTT	CASSVGFTGNTIYF
TRBD1	TRBV7-3	TRBJ2-6	18	few	TGTGCCAGCAGCTTACTGACAGGGGGAGACTCTGGGGCCAACGTCCTGACTTTC	CASSLLTGGDSGANVLTF
NA	TRBV5-6	TRBJ2-5	17	few	TGTGCCAGCAGCTTGGAAGAGGGAACAGCGTACCAAGAGACCCAGTACTTC	CASSLEEGTAYQETQYF